The sequence of this T cell receptor (beta chain) was determined in a study of blood T cell repertoires in COVID-19. In the study overall: COVID-19 samples, acute and convalescent, were from the United States, Italy and Spain. In each case, the material was cDNA or gDNA derived from T cells, B-cell-depleted T cells, or PBMCs.

Authors' analysis steps: By means of reference gene primer amplification, nucleated cell counts were estimated. Clones were sequenced by immunoSEQ multiplex PCR, and TCRdb holds only the in-frame ones, with some missing. For V, J and clone size, that table is used; D and trimming come from the DNA. This sample yields around 36,000 clones, of which roughly 89% are seen a single time; 5.5% to 7.5% belongs to the top ten. Sequenced: peripheral blood. The sequence was collected from a human donor in a cohort sampled during active COVID-19.

CDR3: CASSGEAVGPYEQYF. The CDR3 DNA sequence: TGTGCCAGCAGCGGGGAGGCGGTGGGACCCTACGAGCAGTACTTC. V usage is TRBV5-5 and J usage is TRBJ2-7; possibly TRBD2 for D (6 bases). V was cut by 4 bases and J by 2 bases, with 16 bases left in between. This CDR3 region has 15 residues. In germline, CDR1 is SGHKS, CDR2 YYEKEE (reference sequence).